The 6 T cell receptor beta chains below were found in one sample sequenced in a study of blood T cell repertoires in COVID-19. Assay used: immunoSEQ multiplex PCR; TCRdb lists only in-frame clones, some missing. This sample carries roughly 200,000 clones, roughly 86% of them seen once, and the ten largest clones take around 5.7%. Sequenced sample: PBMCs or T cells enriched from blood (not recorded which). The receptors derive from a man aged 40-50 years with acute COVID-19.

The V gene is TRBV5-1, the J gene TRBJ2-3, with 8 bases lining up with TRBD2. Germline trimming cut 0 bases from V and 3 bases from J; bases unmatched to any gene: 0. Germline-derived CDR1 and CDR2 are SGHRS and YFSETQ. This CDR3 region has 14 residues. Here the CDR3 DNA reads TGCGCCAGCAGCTTGGAGCGGGAGACAGATACGCAGTATTTT. This codes for CASSLERETDTQYF.

V is TRBV3-1 (or the pseudogene TRBV3-2) and J is TRBJ1-6; perhaps TRBD1 as D (6 bases). The CDR3 spans 18 residues. V lost 0 bases and J lost 7, with 19 bases in between. The V gene's germline CDR1 is LGHDT and CDR2 YNNKEL (reference sequence). Here the CDR3 DNA reads TGTGCCAGCAGCCAAGACTCGGCAGGGGTTCGATCCAATTCACCCCTCCACTTT. Amino acid sequence: CASSQDSAGVRSNSPLHF.

J is TRBJ1-6 and V is TRBV4-3, with a weak D call TRBD1 (6 bases). Germline assignment: CDR1 LGHNA and CDR2 YSLEER. Trimming removed 4 bases from V and 6 bases from J, with 16 bases in between. The CDR3 spans 16 residues. The CDR3 protein is CASSRIKGGGNSPLHF. Here the CDR3 DNA reads TGCGCCAGCAGCCGAATCAAAGGGGGGGGTAATTCACCCCTCCACTTT.

Only a few counts were recorded for this clone. The CDR3 bases are TGTGCCAGCAGTGAATATGGATCCGGCAGGGTGGATCACGAGCAGTACTTC. It encodes CASSEYGSGRVDHEQYF. V usage is TRBV25-1 and J usage is TRBJ2-7; D perhaps matches TRBD1 (5 bases). The germline gives CDR1 MGHDK, CDR2 SYGVNS. V lost 0 bases and J lost 5, with 20 bases in between. This CDR3 has 17 amino acids.

This chain connects TRBV10-2 to TRBJ1-3; tentatively, D is TRBD1 (5 bases). The V end was cut by 3 bases, the J end by 2 bases, with 5 bases between. The CDR3 contains 13 residues. Germline V lookup: CDR1 WSHSY, CDR2 SAAADI. The CDR3 is CASSDRAGNTIYF. In DNA, the CDR3 is TGCGCCAGCAGTGACAGGGCTGGAAACACCATATATTTT.

This clone was seen a single time. The chain recombines TRBV5-5 with TRBJ2-5; 12 bases match TRBD2. This CDR3 comprises 16 residues. The trim removed 2 bases at V and 4 bases at J, leaving 6 bases unmatched. Germline CDR1 reads SGHKS; CDR2 reads YYEKEE (reference sequence). DNA for the CDR3: TGTGCCAGCAGCTTTCTAGCGGGAGGGGCCCTAGAGACCCAGTACTTC. It encodes CASSFLAGGALETQYF. The complete variable domain, with remaining parts taken from reference TRBV5-5 and TRBJ2-5, reads DAGVTQSPTHLIKTRGQQVTLRCSPISGHKSVSWYQQVLGQGPQFIFQYYEKEERGRGNFPDRFSARQFPNYSSELNVNALLLGDSALYLCASSFLAGGALETQYFGPGTRLLVL.